The 6 T cell receptor beta chains in this list originate from one sample, sequenced in a study of cytomegalovirus exposure and HLA in healthy donors. Vbeta (60) and Jbeta (13) primers were used in the PCR. Measured with immunoSEQ multiplex PCR; TCRdb has only the in-frame clones, and not every one. The sample contains hundreds of thousands of clones, roughly 70% of which appear only once. The specimen was PBMCs. The receptors derive from a female donor in good health and CMV-seronegative.

On this clone: At one of its ends the junction is not consistent with the germline gene, which may arise from a read error. The CDR3 bases are TGTTCCAGCAGCTTTACAGGGCCCAATTCACCCCTCCACTTT. This codes for CSSSFTGPNSPLHF. V and J are TRBV7-9 and TRBJ1-6, with D tentatively TRBD1 (6 bases). The germline V gene has CDR1 SEHNR and CDR2 FQNEAQ (reference sequence). This CDR3 comprises 14 residues.

The rearrangement joins TRBV6-4 to TRBJ2-3, with TRBD2 matching over 8 bases. V lost 3 bases to trimming and J lost 2 bases; unmatched junction nucleotides: 4. Germline-derived CDR1 and CDR2 are MRHNA and SNTAGT. This CDR3 spans 15 amino acids. Here the CDR3 DNA reads TGTGCCAGCAGTGAGCGGGAGGCACACACAGATACGCAGTATTTT. This codes for CASSEREAHTDTQYF.

This rearrangement joins TRBV29-1 to TRBJ2-3, with 10 positions matching TRBD2. The CDR3 sequence is 16 residues long. Germline-derived CDR1 and CDR2 are SQVTM and ANQGSEA. With 1 base clipped from V and 2 bases from J, the junction kept 6 bases outside the gene matches. In DNA, the CDR3 is TGCAGCGTTGAAGGGCGACTAGCGGGCCTCACAGATACGCAGTATTTT. It translates to CSVEGRLAGLTDTQYF.

This chain joins TRBV29-1 and TRBJ2-6; the match to TRBD1 covers 7 bases. The CDR3 is 16 amino acids. The junction had 5 bases not matched to a gene; V was cut back by 3 bases and J by 0 bases. CDR1 is SQVTM and CDR2 is ANQGSEA in the germline V gene. The CDR3 loop is CSVEGQTTSGANVLTF. For the CDR3, the DNA is TGCAGCGTTGAGGGACAGACGACCTCTGGGGCCAACGTCCTGACTTTC. The full variable domain, rest sourced from reference TRBV29-1 and TRBJ2-6, is SAVISQKPSRDICQRGTSLTIQCQVDSQVTMMFWYRQQPGQSLTLIATANQGSEATYESGFVIDKFPISRPNLTFSTLTVSNMSPEDSSIYLCSVEGQTTSGANVLTFGAGSRLTVL.

J is TRBJ2-7 and V is TRBV6-6; 8 bases map to TRBD1. This CDR3 has 15 residues. Germline CDR1 reads MNHNY; CDR2 reads SVGAGI (reference sequence). The ends lost 4 bases at V and 0 bases at J; junction bases unmatched: 5. CDR3 DNA sequence: TGTGCCAGCAGTTCTTCAGGGGGCGCCTCCTACGAGCAGTACTTC. Translation gives CASSSSGGASYEQYF.

The chain uses TRBV4-1 and TRBJ2-7, with D perhaps matching TRBD1 (5 bases). This CDR3 contains 15 residues. The germline V gene has CDR1 MGHRA and CDR2 YSYEKL. V was shortened by 0 bases and J by 3 bases, with 12 bases between the two germline ends. This chain's CDR3 is CASSQELTDNYEQYF. The CDR3 DNA reads TGCGCCAGCAGCCAAGAACTAACGGACAACTACGAGCAGTACTTC.